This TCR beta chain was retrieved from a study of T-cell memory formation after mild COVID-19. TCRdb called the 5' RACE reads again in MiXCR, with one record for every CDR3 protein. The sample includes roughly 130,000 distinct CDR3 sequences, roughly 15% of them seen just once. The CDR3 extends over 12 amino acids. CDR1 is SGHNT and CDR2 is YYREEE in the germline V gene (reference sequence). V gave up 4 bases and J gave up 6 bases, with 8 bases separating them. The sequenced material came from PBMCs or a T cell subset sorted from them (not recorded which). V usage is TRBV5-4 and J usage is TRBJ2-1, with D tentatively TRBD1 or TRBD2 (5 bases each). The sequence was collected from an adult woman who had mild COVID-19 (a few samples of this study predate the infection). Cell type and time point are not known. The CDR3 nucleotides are TGTGCCAGCAGCCGGGACGGCAATGAGCAGTTCTTC. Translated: CASSRDGNEQFF.